This T cell receptor beta chain comes out of a study of beta chain features in type 1 diabetes. Notes on the study in general: It was possible that PCR favored shorter templates, equally so in patients and controls.

This clone was observed a few times. Its antigen is unidentified. Isolated RNA was reverse transcribed in full, so expressed TCRB transcripts were sequenced. Clones were sequenced by immunoSEQ multiplex PCR, and TCRdb holds only the in-frame ones, with some missing. Among 300,000 to 450,000 clones, roughly a fifth were seen once, and the ten largest hold 0.044%. The CDR3 loop spans 16 amino acids. Losses at the gene ends were 8 bases for V and 7 bases for J; bases not matched to a gene: 22. In germline, CDR1 is SQVTM, CDR2 ANQGSEA. Sequencing was carried out using naive CD4+ T cells from blood. The gene calls are TRBV29-1 and TRBJ1-2, with 7 bases that match TRBD1. The receptor's source is a woman under 30 in good health. The CDR3 reads CSTRGQDEISRGGYTF. The CDR3 DNA is TGCAGCACTAGAGGACAGGACGAGATTTCTCGGGGTGGCTACACCTTC.